This TCR beta chain appears in the sequencing data of a study of T cell clonotyping in hematopoietic cell transplantation. Points from the study as a whole: CD4 and CD8 repertoire contributions could not be separated without sorting.

This clone has a handful of counts. Antigen: not known. The repertoire was sequenced with immunoSEQ multiplex PCR; TCRdb's copy has only in-frame clones and lacks some. This sample has around 17,000 clones, with 71% found just once. The ends were cut back, 3 bases at V and 6 bases at J, with 9 bases in the middle. Germline V lookup: CDR1 LNHDA, CDR2 SQIVND (reference sequence). This CDR3 is built from 13 residues. The material sequenced was peripheral blood mononuclear cells. This rearrangement joins TRBV19 to TRBJ1-5; D unclear. The TCR sequence derives from a woman aged 55-70 years in good health. Some clones in this sample may be carry-over from other donors' samples. The CDR3 nucleotides are TGTGCCAGTAGTATGACTGGACTTCAGCCCCAGCATTTT. Its protein is CASSMTGLQPQHF.